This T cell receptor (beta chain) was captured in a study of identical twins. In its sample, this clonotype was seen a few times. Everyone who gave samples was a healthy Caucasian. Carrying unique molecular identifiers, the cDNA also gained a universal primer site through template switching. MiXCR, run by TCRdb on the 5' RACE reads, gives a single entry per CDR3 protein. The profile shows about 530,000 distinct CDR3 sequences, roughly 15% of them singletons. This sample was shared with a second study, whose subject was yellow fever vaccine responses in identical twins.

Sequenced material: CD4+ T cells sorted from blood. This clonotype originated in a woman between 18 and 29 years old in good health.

This CDR3 reads CSVGREGNIQYF. In DNA form, the CDR3 reads TGCAGCGTTGGAAGAGAGGGAAACATTCAGTACTTC. V and J are TRBV29-1 and TRBJ2-4; D is perhaps TRBD2 (5 bases). The germline V and J ends were trimmed by 4 bases and 6 bases, with 10 bases remaining between them. From germline, CDR1 is SQVTM and CDR2 ANQGSEA. This CDR3 contains 12 residues.